This TCR beta chain was recovered during a study of blood T cell repertoires in COVID-19. Using immunoSEQ multiplex PCR, the repertoire was profiled, and TCRdb retains in-frame clones only, with some absent. This table holds approximately 230,000 clones, about 80% found once. This CDR3 is 16 amino acids long. J gave up 2 bases and V 6 bases, and 10 bases lay outside the gene matches. Germline loops: CDR1 SNHLY, CDR2 FYNNEI. This clone came up once. The sequencing sample was made of peripheral blood. The receptor comes from an elderly man with acute or convalescent COVID-19. The V call is TRBV2, the J call TRBJ2-7; 10 bases line up with TRBD2. In nucleotides, the CDR3 is TGTGCCAGCAGCAGACTAGCGGGTGGGGGGCCCTACGAGCAGTACTTC. It encodes CASSRLAGGGPYEQYF.